This T cell receptor beta chain was captured by sequencing in a study of control samples from healthy donors and cancer patients (dated by TCRdb to the early 2020s). Library generation was performed with the immunoSEQ multiplex PCR assay. TCRdb holds this immuneACCESS table with in-frame rearrangements only. Some clones are missing; in checked studies, unresolved V genes explain under half, and the rest has no known cause. For this sample there are 150,000 to 200,000 clones; 85% to 90% appear just once. The ten largest account for about 1.7% of the sample. The CDR3 goes from the cysteine to the phenylalanine over 14 residues. Only CDR3 DNA remains: 42 bases, in frame from the first base. V is cut back by 6 bases and J by 2 bases, with 5 bases in the junction unmatched. CDR1 is given as SGHVS and CDR2 as FQNEAQ, both from the germline V gene. Comments on this clone: Its cognate antigen has yet to be identified. Nothing much larger sits one base from this clone, and base qualities are not available.

Source material: blood. This sequence uses TRBV7-8 and TRBJ2-7, with 9 bases aligning to TRBD1. This sequence was found in a man younger than 35 in good health. The DNA sequence is as follows: TGTGCCAGCAGAACCGGGACAGGGCCCTACGAGCAGTACTTC. Translated, this is CASRTGTGPYEQYF.